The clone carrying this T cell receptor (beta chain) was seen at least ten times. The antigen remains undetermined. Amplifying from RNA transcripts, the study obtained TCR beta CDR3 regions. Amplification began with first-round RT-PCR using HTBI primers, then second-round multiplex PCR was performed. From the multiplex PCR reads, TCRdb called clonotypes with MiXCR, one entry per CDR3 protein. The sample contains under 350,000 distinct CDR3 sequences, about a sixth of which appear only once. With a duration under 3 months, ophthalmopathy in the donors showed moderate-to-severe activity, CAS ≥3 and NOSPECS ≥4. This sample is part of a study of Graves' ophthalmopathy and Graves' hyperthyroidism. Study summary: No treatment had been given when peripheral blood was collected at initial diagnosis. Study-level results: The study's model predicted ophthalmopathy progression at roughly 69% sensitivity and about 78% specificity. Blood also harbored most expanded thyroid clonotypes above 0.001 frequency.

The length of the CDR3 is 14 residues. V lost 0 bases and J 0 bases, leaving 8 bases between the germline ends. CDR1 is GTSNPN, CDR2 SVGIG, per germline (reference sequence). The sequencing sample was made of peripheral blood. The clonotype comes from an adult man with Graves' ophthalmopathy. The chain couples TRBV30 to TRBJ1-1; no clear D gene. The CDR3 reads CAWSVGWLNTEAFF. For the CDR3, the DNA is TGTGCCTGGAGTGTTGGCTGGTTGAACACTGAAGCTTTCTTT. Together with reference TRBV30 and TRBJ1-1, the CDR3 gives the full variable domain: SQTIHQWPATLVQPVGSPLSLECTVEGTSNPNLYWYRQAAGRGLQLLFYSVGIGQISSEVPQNLSASRPQDRQFILSSKKLLLSDSGFYLCAWSVGWLNTEAFFGQGTRLTVV.